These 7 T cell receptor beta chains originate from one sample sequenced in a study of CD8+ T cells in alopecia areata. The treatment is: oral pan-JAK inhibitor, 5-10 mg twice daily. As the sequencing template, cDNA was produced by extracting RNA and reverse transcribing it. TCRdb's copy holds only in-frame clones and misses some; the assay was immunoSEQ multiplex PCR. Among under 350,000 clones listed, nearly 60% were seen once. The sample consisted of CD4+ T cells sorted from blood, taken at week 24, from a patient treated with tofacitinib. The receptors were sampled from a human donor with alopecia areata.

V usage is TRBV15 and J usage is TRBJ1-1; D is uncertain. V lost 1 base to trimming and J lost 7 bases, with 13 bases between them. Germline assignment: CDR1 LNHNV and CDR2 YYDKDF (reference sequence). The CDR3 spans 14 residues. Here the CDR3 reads CATSRAAGSIEAFF. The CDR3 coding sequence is TGTGCCACCAGCAGAGCTGCGGGGTCCATTGAAGCTTTCTTT.

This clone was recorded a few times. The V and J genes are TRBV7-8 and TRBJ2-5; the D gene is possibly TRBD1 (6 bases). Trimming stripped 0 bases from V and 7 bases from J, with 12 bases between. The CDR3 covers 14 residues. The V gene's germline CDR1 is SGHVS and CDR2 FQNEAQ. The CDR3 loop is CASSLAYGGRTQYF. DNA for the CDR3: TGTGCCAGCAGCTTAGCGTATGGGGGCCGGACCCAGTACTTC.

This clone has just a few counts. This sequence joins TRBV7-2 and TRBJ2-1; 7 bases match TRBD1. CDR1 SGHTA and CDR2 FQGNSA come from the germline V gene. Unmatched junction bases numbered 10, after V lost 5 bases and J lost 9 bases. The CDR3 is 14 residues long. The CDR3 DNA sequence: TGTGCCAGCAGCATCAGACAGGGATCTGCTGAGCAGTTCTTC. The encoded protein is CASSIRQGSAEQFF.

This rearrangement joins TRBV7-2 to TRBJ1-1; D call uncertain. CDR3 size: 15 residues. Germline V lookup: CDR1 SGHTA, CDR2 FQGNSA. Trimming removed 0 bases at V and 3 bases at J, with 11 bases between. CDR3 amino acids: CASSLALRRDTEAFF. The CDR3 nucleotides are TGTGCCAGCAGCTTAGCCCTCCGCAGAGACACTGAAGCTTTCTTT.

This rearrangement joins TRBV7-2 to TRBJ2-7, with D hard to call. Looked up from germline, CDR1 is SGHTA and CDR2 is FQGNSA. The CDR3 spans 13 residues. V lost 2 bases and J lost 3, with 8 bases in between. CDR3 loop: CASSLPHLYEQYF. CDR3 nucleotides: TGTGCCAGCAGCTTACCTCACCTCTACGAGCAGTACTTC.

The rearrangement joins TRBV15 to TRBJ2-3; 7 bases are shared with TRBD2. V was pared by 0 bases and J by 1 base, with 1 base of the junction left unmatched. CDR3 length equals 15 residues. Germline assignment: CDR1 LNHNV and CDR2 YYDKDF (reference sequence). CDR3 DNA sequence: TGTGCCACCAGCAGAGAGGCGGGGGGCACAGATACGCAGTATTTT. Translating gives CATSREAGGTDTQYF.

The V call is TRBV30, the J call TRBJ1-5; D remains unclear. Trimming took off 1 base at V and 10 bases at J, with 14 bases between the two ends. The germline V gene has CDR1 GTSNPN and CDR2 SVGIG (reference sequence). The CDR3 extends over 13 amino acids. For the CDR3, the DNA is TGTGCCTGGAGTGAGGCGAGGATCGGACCCCAGCATTTT. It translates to CAWSEARIGPQHF.